This T cell receptor (beta chain) was sequenced for a study of shared clonotypes between healthy human individuals. Study-level information: Every donor yielded three CD4 naive, three CD4 memory, two CD8 naive and one CD8 memory plate. Findings of the study overall: Large sequencing depth failed to make sorted-subset sequencing complete, rarefaction showed. Memory subsets had estimated richness that was generally smaller than that of naive subsets.

Points on this clone: Its antigen remains unknown.

Sequenced by immunoSEQ multiplex PCR; TCRdb stores in-frame clones only, minus some. The profile shows hundreds of thousands of clones, just over 90% of them singletons. Germline-derived CDR1 and CDR2 are MNHEY and SMNVEV (reference sequence). The CDR3 consists of 18 residues. The trim removed 3 bases at V and 10 bases at J, leaving 18 bases unmatched. Positive CCR7 selection of CD45RO-negative cells yielded the naive CD8 cells, and terminally differentiated effector memory CD45RA+ cells were excluded. None of the donors, who were healthy HIV-negative adults, had recently had acute infections or vaccinations.

The rearrangement uses TRBV27 and TRBJ2-3, with 11 bases fitting TRBD2. Source material: naive CD8+ T cells sorted from blood. This clonotype was sampled from a man aged 30-40 years in good health. CDR3 amino acids: CASSFGASGRPSRESQYF. The CDR3 DNA is TGTGCCAGCAGTTTTGGGGCTAGCGGGAGGCCATCACGGGAATCGCAGTATTTT.